This is a list of T cell receptor beta chains from one sample in a study of T-cell memory formation after mild COVID-19. TCRdb recomputed calls from the 5' RACE reads with MiXCR, one row per CDR3 protein. The table includes fewer than 450,000 distinct CDR3 sequences, roughly a quarter detected once. The sequenced material came from PBMCs or a T cell subset sorted from them (not recorded which). These receptors were taken from an adult woman who had mild COVID-19 (a few samples of this study predate the infection). Cell type and time point are not known. Each CDR3 is given with its conserved first and last residue. Fields, in order: J gene, V gene, clone size, D gene, CDR3 protein, CDR3 DNA. A D gene is named only where the DNA matches it firmly. Not all rows give a size; the values are once, few, many and, for expanded clones, a class.

>TRBJ1-1|TRBV19|-|-
CASTTQTANTEAFF
TGTGCCAGTACAACCCAGACAGCGAACACTGAAGCTTTCTTT
>TRBJ1-1|TRBV12-3/TRBV12-4|few|TRBD1
CASSLTGERTEAFF
TGTGCCAGCAGTTTAACAGGGGAAAGAACTGAAGCTTTCTTT
>TRBJ2-2|TRBV24-1|-|TRBD1
CATSDRQGTTGELFF
TGTGCCACCAGTGATAGACAGGGAACCACCGGGGAGCTGTTTTTT
>TRBJ2-5|TRBV4-3|few|-
CASSQSGLIQETQYF
TGCGCCAGCAGCCAATCGGGACTTATCCAAGAGACCCAGTACTTC
>TRBJ2-7|TRBV14|-|-
CASSQAAGAPLEQYF
TGTGCCAGCAGCCAAGCGGCGGGGGCCCCTCTCGAGCAGTACTTC
>TRBJ2-2|TRBV7-2|few|-
CASSLVAAGTGELFF
TGTGCCAGCAGCTTAGTGGCGGCGGGGACCGGGGAGCTGTTTTTT
>TRBJ2-3|TRBV5-1|few|-
CASRYGLSSTDTQYF
TGCGCCAGCCGCTATGGGTTGTCCAGCACAGATACGCAGTATTTT
>TRBJ2-3|TRBV7-9|few|-
CASSRVLADTQYF
TGTGCCAGCAGCCGAGTCTTGGCAGATACGCAGTATTTT
>TRBJ2-5|TRBV6-5|-|TRBD2
CASSPGGYYRDQETQYF
TGTGCCAGCAGTCCCGGGGGGTACTATCGGGACCAAGAGACCCAGTACTTC
>TRBJ2-3|TRBV3-1|-|-
CASSQFGASGVSADTQYF
TGTGCCAGCAGCCAATTCGGGGCCAGCGGAGTTTCGGCAGATACGCAGTATTTT
>TRBJ2-7|TRBV7-9|-|TRBD1
CASSLQGANSYEQYF
TGTGCCAGCAGCCTACAGGGGGCGAACTCCTACGAGCAGTACTTC
>TRBJ2-1|TRBV7-9|-|TRBD2
CASSLGTSVYEQFF
TGTGCCAGCAGCTTAGGGACTAGCGTTTATGAGCAGTTCTTC
>TRBJ2-3|TRBV13|-|-
CASSLGAENLDTQYF
TGTGCCAGCAGCTTAGGCGCAGAAAACCTGGATACGCAGTATTTT
>TRBJ1-1|TRBV5-1|once|-
CASRLEGMNTEAFF
TGCGCCAGCAGGCTTGAGGGTATGAACACTGAAGCTTTCTTT
>TRBJ2-1|TRBV5-7|-|TRBD1
CASSLIRDRGYNEQFF
TGTGCCAGCAGCCTCATCCGGGACAGGGGCTACAATGAGCAGTTCTTC
>TRBJ2-3|TRBV7-3|few|-
CASSLQPGVGTDTQYF
TGTGCCAGCAGCTTACAACCGGGAGTTGGCACAGATACGCAGTATTTT
>TRBJ1-1|TRBV12-3/TRBV12-4|few|-
CASSLPSPEAFF
TGTGCCAGCAGTTTGCCATCCCCTGAAGCTTTCTTT
>TRBJ1-5|TRBV5-5|-|-
CASSLSTGANQPQHF
TGTGCCAGCAGCCTTTCGACAGGCGCGAATCAGCCCCAGCATTTT
>TRBJ1-2|TRBV6-5|-|TRBD1
CASSEAGAGGIYGYTF
TGTGCCAGCAGCGAAGCGGGGGCAGGGGGTATCTATGGCTACACCTTC
>TRBJ1-1|TRBV5-1|few|-
CASSSTEMNTEAFF
TGCGCCAGCAGCTCAACGGAAATGAACACTGAAGCTTTCTTT
>TRBJ1-2|TRBV29-1|few|-
CSVEDRGYDYGYTF
TGCAGCGTTGAAGACAGGGGCTATGACTATGGCTACACCTTC
>TRBJ1-6|TRBV28|few|-
CACRGAVSPLHF
TGTGCCTGTAGAGGCGCCGTATCACCCCTCCACTTT
>TRBJ2-3|TRBV11-3|-|TRBD1
CASSSGTGFVADTQYF
TGTGCCAGCAGCTCCGGGACAGGGTTCGTCGCAGATACGCAGTATTTT
>TRBJ1-2|TRBV20-1|few|-
CSASMGAGGYTF
TGCAGTGCTAGTATGGGGGCAGGTGGCTACACCTTC
>TRBJ2-1|TRBV25-1|-|-
CASSEILAGPEDEQFF
TGTGCCAGCAGTGAAATTCTAGCAGGACCCGAGGATGAGCAGTTCTTC
>TRBJ1-6|TRBV20-1|-|-
CSAIDRVGELISYNSPLHF
TGCAGTGCTATAGATCGCGTAGGGGAGCTGATATCCTATAATTCACCCCTCCACTTT
>TRBJ1-4|TRBV5-1|few|-
CASSLEGRGEKLFF
TGCGCCAGCAGCTTGGAGGGGCGCGGGGAAAAACTGTTTTTT
>TRBJ2-2|TRBV2|-|-
CASHPMTADTGELFF
TGTGCCAGCCATCCCATGACAGCCGACACCGGGGAGCTGTTTTTT
>TRBJ2-7|TRBV4-3|-|TRBD1
CASSQEKGTDLYF
TGCGCCAGCAGCCAGGAAAAAGGGACAGACTTGTACTTC
>TRBJ2-3|TRBV7-9|few|TRBD1
CASRRPGTASTDTQYF
TGTGCCAGCAGAAGACCCGGGACAGCTAGCACAGATACGCAGTATTTT
>TRBJ2-2|TRBV15|few|TRBD1
CATSGGTGVSGELFF
TGTGCCACCAGCGGGGGGACAGGGGTCTCCGGGGAGCTGTTTTTT
>TRBJ1-3|TRBV19|-|-
CASSVSGTAGNTIYF
TGTGCCAGTAGTGTATCCGGGACCGCCGGAAACACCATATATTTT
>TRBJ2-3|TRBV12-3/TRBV12-4|-|-
CASSSPSRGTDTQYF
TGTGCCAGCAGCTCCCCTAGCCGTGGCACAGATACGCAGTATTTT
>TRBJ2-7|TRBV24-1|few|TRBD1
CATSDPGQAAYEQYF
TGTGCCACCAGTGACCCTGGACAGGCTGCCTACGAGCAGTACTTC
>TRBJ2-5|TRBV3-1|few|-
CASSQALGTTYQETQYF
TGTGCCAGCAGCCAAGCCTTGGGTACTACCTACCAAGAGACCCAGTACTTC
>TRBJ2-1|TRBV7-9|-|-
CASRLRGEQFF
TGTGCCAGCAGGTTGAGGGGTGAGCAGTTCTTC
>TRBJ2-3|TRBV20-1|few|TRBD2
CSARDRRGFTDTQYF
TGCAGTGCTAGAGATAGGCGGGGGTTCACAGATACGCAGTATTTT
>TRBJ1-1|TRBV4-3|-|-
CASRQGTTEAFF
TGCGCCAGCCGCCAGGGTACCACTGAAGCTTTCTTT
>TRBJ2-6|TRBV6-5|-|-
CASSYEGSGANVLTF
TGTGCCAGCAGTTACGAGGGCTCTGGGGCCAACGTCCTGACTTTC
>TRBJ2-7|TRBV7-9|-|TRBD1
CASSGQGVVEQYF
TGTGCCAGCAGTGGACAGGGGGTGGTCGAGCAGTACTTC
>TRBJ2-3|TRBV5-1|many|-
CASSLASGLTSTDTQYF
TGCGCCAGCAGCTTGGCTTCGGGTCTGACTAGCACAGATACGCAGTATTTT
>TRBJ2-3|TRBV11-3|few|-
CASSSARVFTDTQYF
TGTGCCAGCAGCTCCGCCCGGGTGTTCACAGATACGCAGTATTTT
>TRBJ2-1|TRBV20-1|-|TRBD2
CSAPLAGGHEQFF
TGCAGTGCTCCACTAGCGGGAGGCCATGAGCAGTTCTTC
>TRBJ2-1|TRBV24-1|-|-
CATSDTLVSPYNEQFF
TGTGCCACCAGTGACACACTTGTTTCCCCTTACAATGAGCAGTTCTTC
>TRBJ2-2|TRBV9|few|TRBD2
CASSEPSGGTGELFF
TGTGCCAGCAGCGAGCCTAGCGGGGGGACCGGGGAGCTGTTTTTT
>TRBJ2-3|TRBV10-2|few|-
CAARPGTSTDTQYF
TGCGCCGCAAGGCCGGGAACTAGCACAGATACGCAGTATTTT
>TRBJ2-2|TRBV27|medium-sized|TRBD2
CASKMTSGLTGELFF
TGTGCCAGCAAAATGACTAGCGGGTTAACCGGGGAGCTGTTTTTT
>TRBJ2-7|TRBV12-3/TRBV12-4|-|-
CASSGTGNHEQYF
TGTGCCAGCAGTGGGACGGGCAACCACGAGCAGTACTTC